Below, one T cell receptor beta chain is given with its context. What it binds is not known. This specimen belongs to a study of shared clonotypes between healthy human individuals. J gave up 0 bases and V 5 bases, and 2 bases lay outside the gene matches. This CDR3 region has 16 residues. The germline CDR1 and CDR2 sequences are MNHEY and SMNVEV (reference sequence). Study conclusions and caveats: Relative to clonotypes present in all four donors, those not shared had lower generation probabilities.

Measured with immunoSEQ multiplex PCR; TCRdb has only the in-frame clones, and not every one. The sample has about 2 million clones; 85% to 95% are singletons. Sequenced material: naive CD4+ T cells sorted from blood. Described subset: CD45RA+ positively selected. The chain employs TRBV27 and TRBJ2-4; the match to TRBD2 covers 12 bases. The TCR was taken from a young man in good health. CDR3 region: CASSVGLAGAKNIQYF. The CDR3 nucleotides read TGTGCCAGCAGTGTGGGACTAGCGGGAGCCAAAAACATTCAGTACTTC.